A single T cell receptor beta chain is shown here with its context. The antigen is not known. The data were taken from a study of shared clonotypes between healthy human individuals. All donors were healthy HIV-negative adults lacking recent acute infections or vaccinations. V shed 2 bases and J shed 0 bases, with 5 bases lying between them. Germline V CDR1 and CDR2: SGHRS, YFSETQ. The CDR3 totals 13 residues. Method: immunoSEQ multiplex PCR; TCRdb's copy keeps in-frame clones and lacks some. The sample contains some 530,000 clones, roughly 80% of which appear only once. General study points: Investigators collected only blood, and repertoires in tissues likely differ. With few donors, the genetic and exposure-history diversity represented was limited.

Sequenced: PBMCs. The source of this sequence is a woman aged 40 to 50 in good health. Some clones in this sample may be carry-over from other donors' samples. The chain recombines TRBV5-1 with TRBJ2-5; D is ambiguous. CDR3 sequence reads: CASSLAYQETQYF. CDR3 in DNA: TGCGCCAGCAGCTTAGCGTACCAAGAGACCCAGTACTTC.